The sample holds many counts of the clone carrying this T cell receptor beta chain. Its matching antigen is unknown. Via MiXCR, TCRdb re-called the reads, giving one row per CDR3 protein. Of some 270,000 distinct CDR3 sequences listed, approximately 22% are singletons. This sample is part of a study of T cell repertoires in cytomegalovirus infection. Study background: Evidence of both CMV infection and a matching HLA type came from public TCR beta signatures. The study, taken as a whole, reports: CMV carriers with the relevant HLA were identified by cumulative public TCR beta family frequency. HLA-C-restricted CMV clonotypes gave the most frequent clonotype in two of eight donors.

V lost 4 bases to trimming and J lost 7 bases, with 14 bases between them. This CDR3 has 14 amino acids. The sequence derives from a human donor in good health (CMV status not recorded). Some clones in this sample may be carry-over from other donors' samples. The gene calls are TRBV12-3 or TRBV12-4 and TRBJ1-5; D gene uncertain. Here the sequenced sample was cultured PBMCs, taken from culture after CMV antigen stimulation. CDR3 in amino acids: CASSYDTGGQPQHF. In nucleotides, the CDR3 is TGTGCCAGCAGTTATGACACGGGAGGGCAGCCCCAGCATTTT.